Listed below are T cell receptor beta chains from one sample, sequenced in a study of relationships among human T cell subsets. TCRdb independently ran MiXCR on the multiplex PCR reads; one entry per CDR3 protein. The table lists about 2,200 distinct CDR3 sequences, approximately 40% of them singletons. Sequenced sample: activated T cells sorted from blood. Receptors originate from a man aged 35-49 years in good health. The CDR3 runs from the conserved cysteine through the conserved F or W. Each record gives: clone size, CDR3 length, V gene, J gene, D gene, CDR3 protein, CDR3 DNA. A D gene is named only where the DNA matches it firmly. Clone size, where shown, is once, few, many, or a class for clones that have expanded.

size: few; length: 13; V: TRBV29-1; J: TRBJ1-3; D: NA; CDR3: CSVRPGAGNTIYF; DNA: TGCAGCGTTAGGCCAGGGGCTGGAAACACCATATATTTT
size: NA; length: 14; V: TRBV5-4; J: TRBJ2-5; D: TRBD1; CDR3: CASSLGTVQETQYF; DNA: TGCGCCAGCAGCCTTGGGACAGTCCAAGAGACCCAGTACTTC
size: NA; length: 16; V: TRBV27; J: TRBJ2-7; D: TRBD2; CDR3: CASSFYQTSDSYEQYF; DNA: TGTGCCAGCAGTTTCTATCAGACTAGCGACTCCTACGAGCAGTACTTC
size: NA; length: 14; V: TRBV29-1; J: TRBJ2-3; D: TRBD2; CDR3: CSVVPASGANTQYF; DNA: TGCAGCGTTGTACCGGCTAGCGGGGCCAATACGCAGTATTTT
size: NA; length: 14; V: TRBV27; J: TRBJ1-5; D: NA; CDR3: CASSPAGSNQPQHF; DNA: TGTGCCAGCAGCCCGGCAGGAAGCAATCAGCCCCAGCATTTT
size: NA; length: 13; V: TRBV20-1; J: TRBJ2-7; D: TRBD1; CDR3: CSAPGQLDYEQYF; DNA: TGCAGTGCTCCGGGACAGCTAGACTACGAGCAGTACTTC
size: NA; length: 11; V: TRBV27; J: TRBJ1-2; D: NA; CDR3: CASYGGSGYTF; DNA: TGTGCCAGCTATGGCGGAAGTGGCTACACCTTC
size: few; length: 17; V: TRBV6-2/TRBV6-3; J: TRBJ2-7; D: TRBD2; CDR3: CASRGRRGAGSTYEQYF; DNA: TGTGCCAGCAGGGGGAGGCGCGGAGCGGGGAGCACCTACGAGCAGTACTTC
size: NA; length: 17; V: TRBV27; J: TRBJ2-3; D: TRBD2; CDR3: CASSLVYSGVSTDTQYF; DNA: TGTGCCAGCAGTTTAGTTTATAGCGGGGTGAGCACAGATACGCAGTATTTT
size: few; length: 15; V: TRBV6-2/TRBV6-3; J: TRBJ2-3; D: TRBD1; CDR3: CASWRRGQGTDTQYF; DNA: TGTGCCAGCTGGAGGAGGGGACAGGGCACAGATACGCAGTATTTT
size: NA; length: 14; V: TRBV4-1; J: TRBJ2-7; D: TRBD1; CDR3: CASSQGGTGDEQYF; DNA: TGCGCCAGCAGCCAAGGAGGGACAGGGGACGAGCAGTACTTC
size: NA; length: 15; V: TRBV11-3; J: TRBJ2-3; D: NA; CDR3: CASSFGEKGTDTQYF; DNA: TGTGCCAGCAGCTTCGGGGAGAAGGGCACAGATACGCAGTATTTT
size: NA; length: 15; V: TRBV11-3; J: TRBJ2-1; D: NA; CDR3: CASSPQGGIYNEQFF; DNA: TGTGCCAGCAGCCCCCAGGGGGGGATCTACAATGAGCAGTTCTTC
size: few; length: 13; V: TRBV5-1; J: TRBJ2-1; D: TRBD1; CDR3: CASSWTGAGEQFF; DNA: TGCGCCAGCAGCTGGACAGGGGCCGGTGAGCAGTTCTTC
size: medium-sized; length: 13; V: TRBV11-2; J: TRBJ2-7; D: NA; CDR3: CASRAQGGHEQYF; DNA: TGTGCCAGCAGAGCCCAGGGGGGCCACGAGCAGTACTTC
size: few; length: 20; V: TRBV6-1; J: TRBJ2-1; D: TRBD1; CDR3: CASSETTGGRSRNRYNEQFF; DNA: TGTGCCAGCAGTGAGACGACAGGGGGGAGAAGCAGGAATCGTTACAATGAGCAGTTCTTC
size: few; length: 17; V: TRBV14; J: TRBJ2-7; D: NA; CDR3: CASSQDRERSAPYEQYF; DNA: TGTGCCAGCAGCCAAGATCGGGAGCGTTCAGCCCCCTACGAGCAGTACTTC
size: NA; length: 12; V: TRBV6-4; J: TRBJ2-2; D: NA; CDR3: CATCYGTGELFF; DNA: TGTGCCACCTGTTACGGAACCGGGGAGCTGTTTTTT
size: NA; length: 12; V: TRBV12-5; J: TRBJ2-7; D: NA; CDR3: CASGPTVYEQYF; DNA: TGTGCTAGTGGTCCGACGGTCTACGAGCAGTACTTC
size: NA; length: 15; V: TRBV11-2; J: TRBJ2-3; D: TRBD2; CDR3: CASSLELTSRNTQYF; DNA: TGTGCCAGCAGCCTCGAATTGACTAGCCGTAATACGCAGTATTTT
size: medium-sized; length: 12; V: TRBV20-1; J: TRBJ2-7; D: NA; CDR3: CSASQGPYEQYF; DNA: TGCAGTGCTTCCCAAGGACCCTACGAGCAGTACTTC
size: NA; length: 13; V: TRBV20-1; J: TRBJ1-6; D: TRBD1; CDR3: CSAVRDRNSPLHF; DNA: TGCAGTGCCGTCCGGGACAGGAATTCACCCCTCCACTTT
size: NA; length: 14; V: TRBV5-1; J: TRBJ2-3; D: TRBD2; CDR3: CASTEAGVTDTQYF; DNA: TGCGCCAGCACGGAAGCGGGAGTAACAGATACGCAGTATTTT
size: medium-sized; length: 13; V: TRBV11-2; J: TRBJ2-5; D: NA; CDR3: CASSPTPQETQYF; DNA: TGTGCCAGCAGCCCGACACCCCAAGAGACCCAGTACTTC
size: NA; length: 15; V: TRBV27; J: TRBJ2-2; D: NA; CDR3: CASSLSPRGTGELFF; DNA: TGTGCCAGCAGTTTAAGCCCCCGGGGTACCGGGGAGCTGTTTTTT
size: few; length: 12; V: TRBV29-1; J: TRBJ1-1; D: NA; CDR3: CSVFQTNTEAFF; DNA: TGCAGCGTTTTCCAGACCAACACTGAAGCTTTCTTT
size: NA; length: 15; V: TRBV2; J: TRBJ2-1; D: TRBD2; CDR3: CASTEWRTSLNEQFF; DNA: TGTGCCAGCACCGAGTGGAGGACTAGCCTCAATGAGCAGTTCTTC
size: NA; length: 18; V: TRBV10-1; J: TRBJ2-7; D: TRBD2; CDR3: CASKRRPLTSSFSYEQYF; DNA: TGCGCCAGCAAGCGAAGGCCCTTGACTAGCAGCTTTTCCTACGAGCAGTACTTC
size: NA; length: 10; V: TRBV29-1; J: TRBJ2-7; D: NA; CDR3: CSVTIPEQYF; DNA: TGCAGCGTGACAATCCCCGAGCAGTACTTC
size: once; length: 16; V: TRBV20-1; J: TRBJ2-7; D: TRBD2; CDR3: CSARPREPDSRHEQYF; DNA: TGCAGTGCTAGACCGCGGGAGCCCGATTCTAGACACGAGCAGTACTTC
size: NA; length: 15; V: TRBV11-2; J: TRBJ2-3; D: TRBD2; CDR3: CASSRGLAATDTQYF; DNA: TGTGCCAGCAGCCGCGGGCTAGCGGCCACAGATACGCAGTATTTT